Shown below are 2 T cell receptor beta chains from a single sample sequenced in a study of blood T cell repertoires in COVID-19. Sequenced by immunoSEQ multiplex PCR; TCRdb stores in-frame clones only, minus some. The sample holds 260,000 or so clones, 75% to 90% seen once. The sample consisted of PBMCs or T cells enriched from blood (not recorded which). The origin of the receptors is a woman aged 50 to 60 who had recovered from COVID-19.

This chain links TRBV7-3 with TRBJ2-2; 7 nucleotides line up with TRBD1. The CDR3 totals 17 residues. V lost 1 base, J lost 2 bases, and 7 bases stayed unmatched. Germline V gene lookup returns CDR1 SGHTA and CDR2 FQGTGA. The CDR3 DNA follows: TGTGCCAGCAGCTTAATGAGGACAGGAGTAAACACCGGGGAGCTGTTTTTT. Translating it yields CASSLMRTGVNTGELFF. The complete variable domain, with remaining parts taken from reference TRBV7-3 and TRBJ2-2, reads GAGVSQTPSNKVTEKGKYVELRCDPISGHTALYWYRQSLGQGPEFLIYFQGTGAADDSGLPNDRFFAVRPEGSVSTLKIQRTERGDSAVYLCASSLMRTGVNTGELFFGEGSRLTVL.

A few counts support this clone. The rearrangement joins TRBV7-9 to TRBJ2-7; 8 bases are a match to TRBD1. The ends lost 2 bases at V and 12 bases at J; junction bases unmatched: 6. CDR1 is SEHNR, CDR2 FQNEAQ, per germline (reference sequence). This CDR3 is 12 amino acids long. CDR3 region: CASSLYQGASYF. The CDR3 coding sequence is TGTGCCAGCAGCTTATACCAGGGGGCATCGTACTTC. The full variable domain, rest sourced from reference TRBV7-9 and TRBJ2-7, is DTGVSQNPRHKITKRGQNVTFRCDPISEHNRLYWYRQTLGQGPEFLTYFQNEAQLEKSRLLSDRFSAERPKGSFSTLEIQRTEQGDSAMYLCASSLYQGASYFGPGTRLTVT.